The clone carrying this T cell receptor (beta chain) came up once. The antigen is undetermined. Between the trimmed V and J ends, which lost 4 bases and 2 bases, there was a span of 11 bases. The germline CDR1 and CDR2 sequences are LGHDT and YNNKEL (reference sequence). The CDR3 is 14 amino acids. The sample is drawn from a study of Ad26.COV2.S vaccination and SARS-CoV-2 variants. Findings and caveats of the study: Measures of TCR breadth and depth may have fallen short of total T cell responses.

This sample's treatment: around 19 received Ad26.COV2.S at low or high dose, single or two shots; roughly five received placebo; per-sample allocation not given. At day 63 after the first vaccine or placebo injection, samples were drawn. Measured with immunoSEQ multiplex PCR; TCRdb has only the in-frame clones, and not every one. The profile shows some 460,000 clones, 70% to 90% of them singletons. The chain carries TRBV3-1 (or the pseudogene TRBV3-2) and TRBJ1-2; maybe TRBD1 (6 bases). This specimen was peripheral blood, taken in a trial of Ad26.COV2.S vaccine versus placebo. This TCR was recovered from a person aged 18-65 years who received the Ad26.COV2.S COVID-19 vaccine or a placebo. The CDR3 DNA sequence: TGTGCCAGCAGCCTCGGGACAACGAACTATGGCTACACCTTC. Encoded protein: CASSLGTTNYGYTF.